The T cell receptor (beta chain) described here comes from a study of T cell responses to AZD1222 COVID-19 vaccine. General observations from the study: Reportedly, nearly half of unique spike TCRs recognized epitopes outside B.1.351/B.1.1.7 mutations. Along spike, vaccine-associated CD4 TCRs were found throughout, with dominance at 160-218 and 743-854. Vaccination with two AZD1222 doses was followed by a rise in Spike-specific TCR breadth and depth. There were mostly white British donors and more females than males, and clonal diversity was possibly underestimated.

As regards this clone: What it binds is not known.

The CDR3 is 13 amino acids. The V end lost 5 bases, the J end lost 4 bases, and 10 bases lay between the germline ends. Germline CDR1 reads WNHNN; CDR2 reads SYGVQD (reference sequence). TCRdb's table, derived via immunoSEQ multiplex PCR, lists solely in-frame clones and lacks some. The table lists about 130,000 clones, approximately 88% of them singletons. Source: peripheral blood, taken on day 0 of AZD1222 vaccination. J is TRBJ2-3 and V is TRBV10-1; possibly TRBD1 for D (5 bases). This clonotype was obtained from an adult in good health. This chain's CDR3 is CASSRRDPDTQYF. In nucleotides, the CDR3 is TGCGCCAGCAGTCGCAGGGATCCAGATACGCAGTATTTT.